This T cell receptor (beta chain) originates from a study of T cells in Graves' hyperthyroidism and ophthalmopathy. The CDR3 totals 13 residues. The germline V gene has CDR1 MDHEN and CDR2 SYDVKM. Trimming took off 7 bases at V and 8 bases at J, with 17 bases between the two ends. TCR beta CDR3 region amplification was performed from RNA transcripts. With the HTBI primer set, the TCR CDR3 went through a first round of RT-PCR. TCRdb independently ran MiXCR on the multiplex PCR reads; one entry per CDR3 protein. Among some 500,000 distinct CDR3 sequences listed, approximately 15% were seen once. The chain recombines TRBV28 with TRBJ1-2; no clear D. Material: blood. The TCR sequence derives from a woman aged 18-30 years with Graves' hyperthyroidism. CDR3 protein: CASTGRDLEGYTF. In nucleotides, the CDR3 is TGTGCCAGCACGGGGAGGGATTTGGAGGGCTACACCTTC.